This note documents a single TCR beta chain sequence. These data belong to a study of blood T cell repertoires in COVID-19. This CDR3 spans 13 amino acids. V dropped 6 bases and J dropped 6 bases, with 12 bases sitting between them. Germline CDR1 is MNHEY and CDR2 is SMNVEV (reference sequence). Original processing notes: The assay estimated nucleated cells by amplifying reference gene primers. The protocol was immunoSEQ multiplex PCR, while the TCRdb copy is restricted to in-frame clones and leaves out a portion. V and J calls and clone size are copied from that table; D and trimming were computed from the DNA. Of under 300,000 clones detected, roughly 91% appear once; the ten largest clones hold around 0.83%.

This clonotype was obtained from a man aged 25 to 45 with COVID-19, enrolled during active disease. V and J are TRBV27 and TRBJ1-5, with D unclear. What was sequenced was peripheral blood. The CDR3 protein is CASRFTSSQPQHF. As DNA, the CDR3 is TGTGCCAGCAGATTTACCTCCAGTCAGCCCCAGCATTTT.